The clone carrying this T cell receptor beta chain was seen ten or more times. As yet, its antigen is unknown. These data are taken from a study of metastatic and nonmetastatic thyroid tumors. Background on the study: Repertoire data that came from the blood and tumor or nodule tissue of malignant and benign thyroid patients were compared. General study points: When malignant thyroid tumors were compared with benign nodules, TCR beta diversity was reportedly significantly higher in the malignant tumors. This held in both blood and tumor samples.

In germline, CDR1 is GTSNPN, CDR2 SVGIG (reference sequence). With V trimmed by 3 bases and J by 1 base, 12 bases remained unmatched. The CDR3 has 18 amino acids. In the authors' methods: Built for papillary thyroid cancer, a distant-metastasis classifier drew on CDR3 differences across clinicopathological groups. TCRdb called clones again from the PCR reads with MiXCR. The V and J calls and clone size are TCRdb's, not the authors'. The table has about 23,000 clones, roughly a fifth seen once. Before thyroid surgery, none of the patients had received any treatment. Sequencing was done on a sample of blood. The V and J genes are TRBV30 and TRBJ2-6, with TRBD1 matching over 7 bases. This TCR derives from a female donor with papillary thyroid cancer or a benign thyroid nodule (not recorded which). Some clones in this sample may be carry-over from other donors' samples. The CDR3 sequence: CAWSGTGTEGSGANVLTF. DNA for the CDR3: TGTGCCTGGAGCGGGACCGGGACAGAGGGTTCTGGGGCCAACGTCCTGACTTTC.